This T cell receptor beta chain emerged from a study of beta chain features in type 1 diabetes. CDR3 length: 15 residues. Germline V gene sequence: CDR1 SEHNR, CDR2 FQNEAQ (reference sequence). Trimming removed 1 base from V and 5 bases from J, with 12 bases in between. Study outcomes and limitations: Amplification by PCR could prefer shorter templates, with the same effect in patients and controls. In the patient group, naive, central memory and Treg TCRB repertoires seemed more alike than in the healthy donor group. TCRB CDR3s were moderately but significantly shorter in Type 1 diabetes patients in all four CD4+ subsets.

Points on this clone: The antigen is undetermined.

As every portion of the isolated RNA was reverse transcribed, the sequencing read expressed TCRB transcripts. Here immunoSEQ multiplex PCR was the method, and the copy in TCRdb shows in-frame clones only, minus some. The table records roughly 340,000 clones, around an eighth of them present only once. Each donor gave one heparinised blood draw averaging around 120 mL. The authors obtained over 95% purity in all sorted populations. The chain is built from TRBV7-9 and TRBJ2-1; D is possibly TRBD1 (5 bases). This sequence was found in a woman aged 18-29 years with type 1 diabetes. The material sequenced was naive CD4+ T cells from blood. CDR3 in DNA: TGTGCCAGCAGCTTAGGGGGCGGTGGGAACAATGAGCAGTTCTTC. Protein sequence: CASSLGGGGNNEQFF.